Presented here are 16 T cell receptor beta chains from one specimen sequenced in a study of blood T cell repertoires in COVID-19. Assay: immunoSEQ multiplex PCR; the TCRdb copy retains only in-frame clones and omits some. The sample has 390,000 or so clones; more than 75% are singletons. Sequenced input: PBMCs or T cells enriched from blood (not recorded which). All receptors come from a woman in her 50s who had recovered from COVID-19.

The rearrangement links TRBV7-2 to TRBJ1-2; D possibly corresponds to TRBD1 (6 bases). V was cut by 4 bases and J by 7 bases, with 10 bases left in between. CDR3 size: 12 residues. The germline CDR1 and CDR2 sequences are SGHTA and FQGNSA. CDR3: CASSSSRGGYTF. The CDR3 nucleotides read TGTGCCAGCAGCTCGTCCAGGGGTGGCTACACCTTC.

The CDR3 DNA follows: TGTGCCAGCAGCTTGGTGGGGACAGGGCAGTTCTTC. Protein sequence: CASSLVGTGQFF. The rearrangement joins TRBV5-6 to TRBJ2-1; 8 bases are shared with TRBD1. The V segment lost 0 bases and the J segment 12 bases; nucleotides outside the gene matches: 2. In germline, CDR1 is SGHDT, CDR2 YYEEEE. This CDR3 comprises 12 residues.

The rearrangement joins TRBV7-2 to TRBJ1-3, with a weak D call TRBD1 (5 bases). This CDR3 contains 15 residues. Trimming removed 4 bases at V and 4 bases at J, with 14 bases between. Germline V gene data show CDR1 as SGHTA and CDR2 as FQGNSA. The CDR3 reads CASSSGAGPGNTIYF. CDR3 nucleotide sequence: TGTGCCAGCAGCTCCGGGGCGGGACCAGGAAACACCATATATTTT.

The rearrangement joins TRBV5-4 to TRBJ1-2; D perhaps matches TRBD1 (6 bases). Between the trimmed V and J ends, which lost 1 base and 5 bases, there was a span of 12 bases. The CDR3 sequence is 14 residues long. The V gene's germline CDR1 is SGHNT and CDR2 YYREEE (reference sequence). The CDR3 is CASSLSTGWYGYTF. The CDR3 region has the DNA TGTGCCAGCAGCTTGTCAACAGGGTGGTATGGCTACACCTTC. The full variable domain, in which reference TRBV5-4 and TRBJ1-2 provide the parts outside the CDR3, is ETGVTQSPTHLIKTRGQQVTLRCSSQSGHNTVSWYQQALGQGPQFIFQYYREEENGRGNFPPRFSGLQFPNYSSELNVNALELDDSALYLCASSLSTGWYGYTFGSGTRLTVV.

The chain has TRBV5-6 and TRBJ1-1; possibly TRBD1 for D (6 bases). The CDR3 has 19 amino acids. V dropped 5 bases and J dropped 1 base, with 27 bases sitting between them. From germline, CDR1 is SGHDT and CDR2 YYEEEE. The CDR3 here is CASSWGRAAGLQRNTEAFF. The DNA of the CDR3 is TGTGCCAGCAGTTGGGGGCGGGCAGCCGGTTTACAAAGGAACACTGAAGCTTTCTTT.

The chain couples TRBV18 to TRBJ1-4; tentatively, D is TRBD1 (6 bases). Between the trimmed V and J ends, which lost 5 bases and 5 bases, there was a span of 12 bases. The germline CDR1 and CDR2 sequences are KGHSH and LQKENI. This CDR3 contains 14 residues. The CDR3 sequence is CASSRGSLNEKLFF. DNA of the CDR3: TGTGCCAGCTCAAGGGGGTCACTGAATGAAAAACTGTTTTTT.

The chain is built from TRBV19 and TRBJ1-5; the D gene is possibly TRBD1 (5 bases). The CDR3 contains 12 residues. Per the germline V gene, CDR1 is LNHDA and CDR2 is SQIVND (reference sequence). Trimming cost V 7 bases and J 6 bases, with 10 bases left between them. CDR3 loop: CASTQGAQPQHF. The CDR3 DNA follows: TGTGCCAGTACCCAAGGGGCTCAGCCCCAGCATTTT.

This clone was found once. This rearrangement joins TRBV6-5 to TRBJ2-7, with D possibly TRBD2 on 5 matching bases. V lost 8 bases, J lost 7 bases, and 18 bases lay in between. This CDR3 has 13 amino acids. Germline assignment: CDR1 MNHEY and CDR2 SVGAGI. The CDR3 reads CASERTVYGEQYF. The CDR3 DNA sequence: TGTGCCAGCGAAAGGACTGTGTACGGGGAGCAGTACTTC.

The chain is built from TRBV28 and TRBJ2-3, with D possibly TRBD1 on 6 matching bases. Trimming shortened V by 3 bases and J by 1 base, and 17 bases separated the two germline ends. The CDR3 consists of 17 residues. Germline V CDR1 and CDR2: MDHEN, SYDVKM. The CDR3 is CASSFDRTAFRTDTQYF. DNA for the CDR3: TGTGCCAGCAGTTTCGACAGGACAGCCTTTCGCACAGATACGCAGTATTTT. Based on the CDR3 plus reference TRBV28 and TRBJ2-3, the full variable domain is DVKVTQSSRYLVKRTGEKVFLECVQDMDHENMFWYRQDPGLGLRLIYFSYDVKMKEKGDIPEGYSVSREKKERFSLILESASTNQTSMYLCASSFDRTAFRTDTQYFGPGTRLTVL.

The V gene is TRBV7-2, the J gene TRBJ2-7, with a tentative D call TRBD2 (5 bases). The V gene's germline CDR1 is SGHTA and CDR2 FQGNSA. There are 13 residues in the CDR3. The germline V and J ends were trimmed by 4 bases and 6 bases, with 13 bases remaining between them. The CDR3 sequence is CASSSAGRGEQYF. CDR3 bases: TGTGCCAGCAGCTCCGCGGGCCGCGGCGAGCAGTACTTC.

This clone was counted a single time. The J gene is TRBJ2-5, the V gene TRBV5-5; possibly TRBD1 for D (6 bases). Germline V gene sequence: CDR1 SGHKS, CDR2 YYEKEE (reference sequence). There are 15 residues in the CDR3. V was clipped by 0 bases and J by 1 base, with 10 bases between them. CDR3: CASSLGGGPQETQYF. In DNA, the CDR3 is TGTGCCAGCAGCTTGGGTGGGGGCCCCCAAGAGACCCAGTACTTC.

The CDR3 region is CASSPPLRDSPLHF. As DNA, the CDR3 is TGTGCCAGCAGCCCGCCGCTTCGCGATTCACCCCTCCACTTT. The rearrangement uses TRBV7-2 and TRBJ1-6; no clear D gene. This CDR3 contains 14 residues. V shed 5 bases and J shed 8 bases, with 13 bases lying between them. CDR1 SGHTA and CDR2 FQGNSA come from the germline V gene.

This clone was seen just once. The chain uses TRBV7-3 and TRBJ2-3; D possibly corresponds to TRBD2 (5 bases). V dropped 4 bases and J dropped 4 bases, with 18 bases sitting between them. The germline V gene has CDR1 SGHTA and CDR2 FQGTGA. The CDR3 length is 16 residues. Here the CDR3 reads CASSSGLALNPDTQYF. DNA of the CDR3: TGTGCCAGCAGCTCAGGACTGGCCCTAAACCCAGATACGCAGTATTTT. Complete variable domain (other parts from reference TRBV7-3 and TRBJ2-3): GAGVSQTPSNKVTEKGKYVELRCDPISGHTALYWYRQSLGQGPEFLIYFQGTGAADDSGLPNDRFFAVRPEGSVSTLKIQRTERGDSAVYLCASSSGLALNPDTQYFGPGTRLTVL.

The gene calls are TRBV19 and TRBJ1-5, with 7 bases identical to TRBD1. Germline V lookup: CDR1 LNHDA, CDR2 SQIVND (reference sequence). After removal of 5 bases from V and 7 bases from J, the junction contained 11 bases not matched to a gene. The CDR3 contains 15 residues. CDR3 sequence: CASSLTGDGGQPQHF. The CDR3 DNA reads as TGTGCCAGTAGTCTCACAGGGGATGGAGGACAGCCCCAGCATTTT.

The chain recombines TRBV27 with TRBJ1-4, with D perhaps matching TRBD1 (6 bases). Germline V CDR1 and CDR2: MNHEY, SMNVEV (reference sequence). CDR3 length: 15 amino acids. The V gene lost 2 bases and the J gene lost 3 bases, with 10 bases spanning the gap. For the CDR3, the DNA is TGTGCCAGCAGTTTAATCAGGGGTGCTAATGAAAAACTGTTTTTT. This encodes CASSLIRGANEKLFF.

On this clone itself: This sample also contains other DNA sequences that code for the same CDR3. The J gene is TRBJ1-1, the V gene TRBV3-1 (or the pseudogene TRBV3-2); D unclear. The CDR3 is 13 amino acids. Trimming took 3 bases from V and 5 from J, leaving 10 bases between them. Germline loops: CDR1 LGHDT, CDR2 YNNKEL (reference sequence). The CDR3 coding sequence is TGTGCCAGCAGCCAGGCGGGAGTTACTGAAGCTTTCTTT. Translation gives CASSQAGVTEAFF.